This TCR beta chain comes out of a study of CD8 T cells in ankylosing spondylitis. General study findings and limits: A motif of roughly 8 highly homologous TCR beta variants was seen as apparently characteristic of ankylosing spondylitis blood.

TCRdb analysed the 5' RACE reads with MiXCR anew, one entry per CDR3 protein. The sample shows about 500,000 distinct CDR3 sequences, roughly 13% of them seen only once. This clonotype showed up many times. Its antigen is not identified. CDR3 length: 15 residues. In germline, CDR1 is LGHNA, CDR2 YNFKEQ. The trim removed 0 bases at V and 5 bases at J, leaving 3 bases unmatched. Input material: blood, either unsorted or a sorted T cell fraction (not recorded which). The chain combines TRBV4-2 with TRBJ2-2, with 7 bases fitting TRBD2. This receptor was identified in a male donor with ankylosing spondylitis. CDR3 sequence reads: CASSQDFSGTGELFF. The CDR3 DNA reads as TGTGCCAGCAGCCAAGATTTTAGCGGGACCGGGGAGCTGTTTTTT.